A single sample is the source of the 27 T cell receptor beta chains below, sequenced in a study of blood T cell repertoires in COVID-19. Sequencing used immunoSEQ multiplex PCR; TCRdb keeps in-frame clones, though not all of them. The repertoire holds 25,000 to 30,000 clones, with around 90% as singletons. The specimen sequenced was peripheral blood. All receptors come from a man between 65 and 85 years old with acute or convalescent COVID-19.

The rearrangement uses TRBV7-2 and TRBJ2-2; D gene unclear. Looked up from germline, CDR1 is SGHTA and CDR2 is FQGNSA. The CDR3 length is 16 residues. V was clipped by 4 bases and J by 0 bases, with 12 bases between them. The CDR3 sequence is CASSSRSVANTGELFF. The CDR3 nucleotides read TGTGCCAGCAGCTCCCGCTCGGTTGCGAACACCGGGGAGCTGTTTTTT. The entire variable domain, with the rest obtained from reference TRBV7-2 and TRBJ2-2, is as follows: GAGVSQSPSNKVTEKGKDVELRCDPISGHTALYWYRQSLGQGLEFLIYFQGNSAPDKSGLPSDRFSAERTGGSVSTLTIQRTQQEDSAVYLCASSSRSVANTGELFFGEGSRLTVL.

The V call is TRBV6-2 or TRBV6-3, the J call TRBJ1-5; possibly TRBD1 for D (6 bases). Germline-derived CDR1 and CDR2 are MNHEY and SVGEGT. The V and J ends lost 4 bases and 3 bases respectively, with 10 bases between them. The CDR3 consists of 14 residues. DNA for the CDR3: TGTGCCAGCAGTTTTGGACAGTACAATCAGCCCCAGCATTTT. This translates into CASSFGQYNQPQHF.

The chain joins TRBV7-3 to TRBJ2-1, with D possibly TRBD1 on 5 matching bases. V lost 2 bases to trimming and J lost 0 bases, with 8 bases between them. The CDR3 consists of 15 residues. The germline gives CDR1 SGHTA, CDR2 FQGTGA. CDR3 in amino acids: CASSLDRSSYNEQFF. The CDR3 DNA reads TGTGCCAGCAGCTTAGACAGAAGCTCCTACAATGAGCAGTTCTTC. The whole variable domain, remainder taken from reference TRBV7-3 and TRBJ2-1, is GAGVSQTPSNKVTEKGKYVELRCDPISGHTALYWYRQSLGQGPEFLIYFQGTGAADDSGLPNDRFFAVRPEGSVSTLKIQRTERGDSAVYLCASSLDRSSYNEQFFGPGTRLTVL.

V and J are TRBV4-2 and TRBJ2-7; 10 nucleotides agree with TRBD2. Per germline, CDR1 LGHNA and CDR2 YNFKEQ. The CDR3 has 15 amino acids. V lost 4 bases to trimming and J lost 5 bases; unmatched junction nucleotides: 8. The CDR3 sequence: CASSPAGGEGDEQYF. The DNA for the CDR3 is TGTGCCAGCAGCCCAGCGGGGGGGGAGGGGGACGAGCAGTACTTC.

The CDR3 bases are TGTGCCAGCAGCCCAACGGGACTAGCGGGAGGGCCCAAGTCAGATACGCAGTATTTT. Amino acids: CASSPTGLAGGPKSDTQYF. V gene TRBV7-2 combines with J gene TRBJ2-3; 16 positions match TRBD2. Trimming removed 5 bases from V and 4 bases from J; junction bases left unmatched: 12. Germline assignment: CDR1 SGHTA and CDR2 FQGNSA. This CDR3 is built from 19 residues.

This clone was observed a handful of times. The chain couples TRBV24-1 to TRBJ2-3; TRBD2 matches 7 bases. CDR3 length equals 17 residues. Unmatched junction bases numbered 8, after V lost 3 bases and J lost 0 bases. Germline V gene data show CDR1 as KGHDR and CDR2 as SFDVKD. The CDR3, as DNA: TGTGCCACCAGTGATACGCTCCTAGCGGCTAGCACAGATACGCAGTATTTT. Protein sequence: CATSDTLLAASTDTQYF.

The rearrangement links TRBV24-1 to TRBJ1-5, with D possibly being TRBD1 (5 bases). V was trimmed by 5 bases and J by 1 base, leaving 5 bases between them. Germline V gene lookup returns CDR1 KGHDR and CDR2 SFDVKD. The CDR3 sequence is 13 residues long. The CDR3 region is CATSAGSNQPQHF. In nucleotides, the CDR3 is TGTGCCACCAGTGCAGGGAGCAATCAGCCCCAGCATTTT.

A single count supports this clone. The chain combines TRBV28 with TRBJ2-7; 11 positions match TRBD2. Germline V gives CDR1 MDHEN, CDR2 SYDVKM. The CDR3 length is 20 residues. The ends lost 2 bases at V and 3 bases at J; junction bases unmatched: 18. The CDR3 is CASSLVGAVNSGRADYEQYF. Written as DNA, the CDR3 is TGTGCCAGCAGTTTAGTCGGAGCCGTAAATAGCGGGAGGGCGGACTACGAGCAGTACTTC.

CDR3 nucleotide sequence: TGTGCCAGCATGGACTTCAGAAGGAGCTATGGCTACACCTTC. Translation: CASMDFRRSYGYTF. The chain employs TRBV7-9 and TRBJ1-2; the D is unclear. CDR1 is SEHNR, CDR2 FQNEAQ, per germline (reference sequence). V lost 7 bases, J lost 4 bases, and 16 bases lay in between. This CDR3 is 14 amino acids long. Supplemented by reference TRBV7-9 and TRBJ1-2, the full variable domain reads DTGVSQNPRHKITKRGQNVTFRCDPISEHNRLYWYRQTLGQGPEFLTYFQNEAQLEKSRLLSDRFSAERPKGSFSTLEIQRTEQGDSAMYLCASMDFRRSYGYTFGSGTRLTVV.

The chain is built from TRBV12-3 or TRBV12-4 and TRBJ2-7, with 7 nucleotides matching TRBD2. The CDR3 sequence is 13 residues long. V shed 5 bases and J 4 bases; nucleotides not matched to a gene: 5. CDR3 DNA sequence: TGTGCCAGCAGTGGCGGGAGTATGTACGAGCAGTACTTC. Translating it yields CASSGGSMYEQYF.

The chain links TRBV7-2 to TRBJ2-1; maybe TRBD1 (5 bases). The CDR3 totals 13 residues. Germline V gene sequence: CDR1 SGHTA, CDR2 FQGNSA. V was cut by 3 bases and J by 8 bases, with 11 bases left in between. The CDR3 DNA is TGTGCCAGCAGCTTTTCAAGGGGCCATGAGCAGTTCTTC. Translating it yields CASSFSRGHEQFF.

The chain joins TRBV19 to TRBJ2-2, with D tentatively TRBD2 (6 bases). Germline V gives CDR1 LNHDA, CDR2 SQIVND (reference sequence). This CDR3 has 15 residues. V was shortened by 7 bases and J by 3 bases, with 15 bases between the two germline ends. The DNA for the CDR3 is TGTGCCAGTACCTTGGGCGGGGCCGACACCGGGGAGCTGTTTTTT. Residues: CASTLGGADTGELFF.

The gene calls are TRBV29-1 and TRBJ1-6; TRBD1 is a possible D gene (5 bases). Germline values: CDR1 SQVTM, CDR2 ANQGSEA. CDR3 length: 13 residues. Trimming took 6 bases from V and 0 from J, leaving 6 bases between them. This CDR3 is CSVTDSYNSPLHF. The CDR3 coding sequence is TGCAGCGTGACAGACTCCTATAATTCACCCCTCCACTTT.

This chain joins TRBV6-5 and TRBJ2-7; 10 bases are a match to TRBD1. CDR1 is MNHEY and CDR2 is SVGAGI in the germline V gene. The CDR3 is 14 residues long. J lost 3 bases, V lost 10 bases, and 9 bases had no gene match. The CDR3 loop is CATDRDRGRYEQYF. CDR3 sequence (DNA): TGTGCCACCGATAGGGACAGGGGCCGCTACGAGCAGTACTTC.

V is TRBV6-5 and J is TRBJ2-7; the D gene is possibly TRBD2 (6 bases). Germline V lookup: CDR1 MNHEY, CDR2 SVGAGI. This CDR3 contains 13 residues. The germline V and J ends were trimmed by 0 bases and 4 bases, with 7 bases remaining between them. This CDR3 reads CASSYSGRYEQYF. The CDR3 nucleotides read TGTGCCAGCAGTTACTCGGGGAGGTACGAGCAGTACTTC.

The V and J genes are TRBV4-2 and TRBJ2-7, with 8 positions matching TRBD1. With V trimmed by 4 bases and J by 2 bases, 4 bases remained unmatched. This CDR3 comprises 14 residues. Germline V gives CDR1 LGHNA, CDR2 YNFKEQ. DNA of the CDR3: TGTGCCAGCAGCCCCCCGGGACAGGCCTACGAGCAGTACTTC. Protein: CASSPPGQAYEQYF.

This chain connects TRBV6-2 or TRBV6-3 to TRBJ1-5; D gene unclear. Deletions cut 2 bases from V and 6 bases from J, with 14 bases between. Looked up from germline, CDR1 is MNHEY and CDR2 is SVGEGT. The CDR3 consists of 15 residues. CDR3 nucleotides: TGTGCCAGCAGTTACGCGGGCGGGTCAGTTCAGCCCCAGCATTTT. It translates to CASSYAGGSVQPQHF.

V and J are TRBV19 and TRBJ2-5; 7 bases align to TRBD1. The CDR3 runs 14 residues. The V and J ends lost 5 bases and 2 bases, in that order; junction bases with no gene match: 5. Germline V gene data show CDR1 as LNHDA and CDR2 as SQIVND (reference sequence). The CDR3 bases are TGTGCCAGTAGTCCCAGGGGGATTCAAGAGACCCAGTACTTC. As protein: CASSPRGIQETQYF.

The CDR3 sequence is CASRGPPETGKLLNQPQHF. The CDR3 nucleotides are TGTGCCAGCAGAGGCCCCCCTGAAACAGGAAAACTCCTTAATCAGCCCCAGCATTTT. This chain joins TRBV7-3 and TRBJ1-5, with a tentative D call TRBD1 (5 bases). The CDR3 length is 19 residues. Trimming stripped 6 bases from V and 4 bases from J, with 28 bases between. Germline CDR1 SGHTA, CDR2 FQGTGA.

The DNA for the CDR3 is TGTGCCAGCAGTTCAGCTGAGACTAGAACTAGTTACGAGCAGTACTTC. Amino acid sequence: CASSSAETRTSYEQYF. The genes are TRBV28 and TRBJ2-7, with D possibly TRBD2 on 6 matching bases. CDR3 length equals 16 residues. V was clipped by 4 bases and J by 4 bases, with 20 bases between them. The germline V gene has CDR1 MDHEN and CDR2 SYDVKM.

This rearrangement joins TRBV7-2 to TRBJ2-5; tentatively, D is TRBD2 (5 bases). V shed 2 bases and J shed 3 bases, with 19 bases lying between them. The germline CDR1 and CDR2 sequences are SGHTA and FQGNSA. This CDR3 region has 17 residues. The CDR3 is CASSLREHGRGEETQYF. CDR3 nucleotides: TGTGCCAGCAGCTTAAGGGAGCACGGTCGGGGAGAAGAGACCCAGTACTTC.

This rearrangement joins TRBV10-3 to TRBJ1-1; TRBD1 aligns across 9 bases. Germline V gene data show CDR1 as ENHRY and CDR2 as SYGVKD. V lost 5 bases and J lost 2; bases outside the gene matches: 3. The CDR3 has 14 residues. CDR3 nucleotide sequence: TGTGCCATCAGTCCGGGACAGGGAAACACTGAAGCTTTCTTT. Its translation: CAISPGQGNTEAFF.

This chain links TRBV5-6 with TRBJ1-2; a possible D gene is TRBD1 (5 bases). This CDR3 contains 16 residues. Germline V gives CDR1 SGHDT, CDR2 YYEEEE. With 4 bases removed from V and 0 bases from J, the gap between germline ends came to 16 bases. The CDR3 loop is CASSRQPTLANYGYTF. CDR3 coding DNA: TGTGCCAGCAGCCGACAGCCTACCTTAGCTAACTATGGCTACACCTTC.

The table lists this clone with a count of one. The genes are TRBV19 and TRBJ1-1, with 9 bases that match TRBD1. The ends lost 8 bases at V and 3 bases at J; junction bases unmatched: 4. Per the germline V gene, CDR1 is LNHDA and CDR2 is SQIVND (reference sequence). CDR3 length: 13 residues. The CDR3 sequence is CASRTGDYTEAFF. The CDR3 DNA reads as TGTGCCAGTCGGACAGGGGACTACACTGAAGCTTTCTTT. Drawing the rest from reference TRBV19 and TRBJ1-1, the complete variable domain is DGGITQSPKYLFRKEGQNVTLSCEQNLNHDAMYWYRQDPGQGLRLIYYSQIVNDFQKGDIAEGYSVSREKKESFPLTVTSAQKNPTAFYLCASRTGDYTEAFFGQGTRLTVV.

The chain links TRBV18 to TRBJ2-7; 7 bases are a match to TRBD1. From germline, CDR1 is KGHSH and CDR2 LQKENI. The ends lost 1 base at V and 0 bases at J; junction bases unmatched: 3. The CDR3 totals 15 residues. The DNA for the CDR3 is TGTGCCAGCTCACCACAGGGGGCCAGCTCCTACGAGCAGTACTTC. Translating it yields CASSPQGASSYEQYF.

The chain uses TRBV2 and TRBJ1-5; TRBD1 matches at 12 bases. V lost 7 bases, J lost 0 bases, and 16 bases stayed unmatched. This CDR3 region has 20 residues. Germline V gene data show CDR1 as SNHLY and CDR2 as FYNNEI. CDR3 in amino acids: CASTEVPGQGAGISNQPQHF. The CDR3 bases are TGTGCCAGCACTGAGGTACCGGGACAGGGGGCCGGTATTAGCAATCAGCCCCAGCATTTT.

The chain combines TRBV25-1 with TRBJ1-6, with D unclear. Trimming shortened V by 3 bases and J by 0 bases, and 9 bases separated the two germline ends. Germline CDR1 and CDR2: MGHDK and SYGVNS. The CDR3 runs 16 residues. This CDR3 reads CASSDEGSSYNSPLHF. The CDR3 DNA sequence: TGTGCCAGCAGTGATGAGGGAAGCTCCTATAATTCACCCCTCCACTTT.